This is a list of T cell receptor beta chains from one sample in a study of T cells after posttransplantation cyclophosphamide. Measured with immunoSEQ multiplex PCR; TCRdb has only the in-frame clones, and not every one. The data show 6,000 to 7,500 clones, none appearing only once, with around 57% held by the ten largest. This specimen consisted of PBMCs, obtained after allogeneic stem cell transplant with posttransplant cyclophosphamide. These receptors were collected from a male patient in his fifties who received an allogeneic stem cell transplant from an unrelated donor, was CMV-positive, and had acute GVHD only. T cells may partly derive from the graft donor. The CDR3 runs from the conserved cysteine through the conserved F or W. The order of the fields is V gene, clone size, J gene, D gene, CDR3 DNA, CDR3 protein. D genes are given only for firm matches. The size of a clone is reported for some rows only, either as once, few or many, or as a class for expanded clones.

V gene: TRBV5-1; clone size: many; J gene: TRBJ2-1; D gene: TRBD1; CDR3 DNA: TGCGCCAGCAGCTTAGACAGGGGTTACAATGAGCAGTTCTTC; CDR3 protein: CASSLDRGYNEQFF
V gene: TRBV4-3; clone size: many; J gene: TRBJ1-4; D gene: NA; CDR3 DNA: TGCGCCAGCAGCCAAGGAGGCGGGGATTGGGAAAAACTGTTTTTT; CDR3 protein: CASSQGGGDWEKLFF
V gene: TRBV7-7; clone size: many; J gene: TRBJ2-3; D gene: TRBD2; CDR3 DNA: TGTGCCAGCAGCCCTTTAGCGGGAGGCGAAGATACGCAGTATTTT; CDR3 protein: CASSPLAGGEDTQYF
V gene: TRBV5-4; clone size: many; J gene: TRBJ2-1; D gene: TRBD2; CDR3 DNA: TGTGCCAGCAGCTTAGGGGGACTAGCGGCCACATACAATGAGCAGTTCTTC; CDR3 protein: CASSLGGLAATYNEQFF
V gene: TRBV15; clone size: many; J gene: TRBJ1-2; D gene: TRBD1; CDR3 DNA: TGTGCCACCAGCAGACCAGGGACAGGGTGGAATGGCTACACCTTC; CDR3 protein: CATSRPGTGWNGYTF
V gene: TRBV9; clone size: few; J gene: TRBJ2-1; D gene: NA; CDR3 DNA: TGTGCCAGCAGCGAAATCGGGAGCACTGAGCAGTTCTTC; CDR3 protein: CASSEIGSTEQFF
V gene: TRBV5-1; clone size: many; J gene: TRBJ2-3; D gene: NA; CDR3 DNA: TGCGCCAGCAGCTTGTTCGGGGGGCGGGATAGGGATACGCAGTATTTT; CDR3 protein: CASSLFGGRDRDTQYF
V gene: TRBV18; clone size: many; J gene: TRBJ1-2; D gene: TRBD1; CDR3 DNA: TGTGCCAGCTCACCAGAAGGGACAGCTAACTATGGCTACACCTTC; CDR3 protein: CASSPEGTANYGYTF
V gene: TRBV27; clone size: many; J gene: TRBJ2-4; D gene: TRBD1; CDR3 DNA: TGTGCCAGCAGTTTATTACAGGGGGGAGCCAAAAACATTCAGTACTTC; CDR3 protein: CASSLLQGGAKNIQYF
V gene: TRBV2; clone size: NA; J gene: TRBJ2-7; D gene: TRBD2; CDR3 DNA: TGTGCCAGCAGTGAATCGGGGGGGGTTACCTGCGAGCAGTACTTC; CDR3 protein: CASSESGGVTCEQYF
V gene: TRBV4-2; clone size: many; J gene: TRBJ2-1; D gene: TRBD2; CDR3 DNA: TGTGCCAGCAGCCAGGGCGGGAGGGCCGGCGATGAGCAGTTCTTC; CDR3 protein: CASSQGGRAGDEQFF
V gene: TRBV6-5; clone size: many; J gene: TRBJ1-2; D gene: TRBD1; CDR3 DNA: TGTGCCACCCTCCCGGGACAGGGTAATTACTATGGCTACACCTTC; CDR3 protein: CATLPGQGNYYGYTF
V gene: TRBV11-2; clone size: NA; J gene: TRBJ2-2; D gene: NA; CDR3 DNA: TGTGCCAGCAGCTTAGGTTGGGGGCCCGGGGAGCTGTTTTTT; CDR3 protein: CASSLGWGPGELFF
V gene: TRBV7-9; clone size: many; J gene: TRBJ1-1; D gene: NA; CDR3 DNA: TGTGCCAGCAGCGCCTGGAGAGGGACTGAAGCTTTCTTT; CDR3 protein: CASSAWRGTEAFF
V gene: TRBV18; clone size: few; J gene: TRBJ2-1; D gene: NA; CDR3 DNA: TGTGCCAGCTCACCAAGGCAGGGGTCGTACAATGAGCAGTTCTTC; CDR3 protein: CASSPRQGSYNEQFF
V gene: TRBV11-2; clone size: NA; J gene: TRBJ2-7; D gene: NA; CDR3 DNA: TGTGCCAGCAGCTCGGGACACCAGGGCTACGAGCAGTACTTC; CDR3 protein: CASSSGHQGYEQYF
V gene: TRBV30; clone size: many; J gene: TRBJ1-2; D gene: TRBD1; CDR3 DNA: TGTGCCTGGAGTGCCGGGACAGGAGGGAATGGCTACACCTTC; CDR3 protein: CAWSAGTGGNGYTF
V gene: TRBV28; clone size: many; J gene: TRBJ2-1; D gene: NA; CDR3 DNA: TGTGCCAGCCAAATCGGGAGTTCGACTAACAATGAGCAGTTCTTC; CDR3 protein: CASQIGSSTNNEQFF